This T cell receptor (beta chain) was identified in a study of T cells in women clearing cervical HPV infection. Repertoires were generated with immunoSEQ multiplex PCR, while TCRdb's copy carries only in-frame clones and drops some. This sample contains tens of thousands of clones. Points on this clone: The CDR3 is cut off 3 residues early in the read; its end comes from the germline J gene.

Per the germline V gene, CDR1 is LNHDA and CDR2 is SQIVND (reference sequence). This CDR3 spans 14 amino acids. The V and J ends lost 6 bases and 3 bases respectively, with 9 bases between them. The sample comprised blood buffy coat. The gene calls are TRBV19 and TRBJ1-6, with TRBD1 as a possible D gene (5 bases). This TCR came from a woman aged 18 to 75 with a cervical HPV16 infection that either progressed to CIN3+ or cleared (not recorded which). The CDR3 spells CASSPDSYNSPLHF. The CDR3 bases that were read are TGTGCCAGTAGCCCCGACAGCTATAATTCACCC.